This T cell receptor beta chain was observed in a study of OX40 agonist ivuxolimab in advanced cancers. Across the study: The dose-escalation group included hepatocellular carcinoma, melanoma, renal cell carcinoma and head and neck cancer. From roughly 20 to 79 years was the age range, with a mean of roughly 64 years, and around 83% were male. Study-wide points: Expansion of clones was among the lowest in partial responders at 0.1-3.0 mg/kg.

Germline CDR1 is SGHRS and CDR2 is YFSETQ. Trimming stripped 0 bases from V and 2 bases from J, with 8 bases between. The CDR3 extends over 15 amino acids. About this clone: Its antigen is not known.

Some clones are missing from TCRdb's copy, which holds only in-frame ones; the method was immunoSEQ multiplex PCR. The sample lists 61,000 or so clones; about 88% were seen once. The clonotype was recovered from an adult with an advanced solid tumor such as melanoma, head and neck, liver or kidney cancer. This sequence joins TRBV5-1 and TRBJ2-2; no clear D. The source was CD4+ or CD8+ T cells sorted from blood, collected in a trial of the OX40 agonist ivuxolimab. The CDR3 region has the DNA TGCGCCAGCAGCTTGGTTGTGACCAACACCGGGGAGCTGTTTTTT. Protein product: CASSLVVTNTGELFF.